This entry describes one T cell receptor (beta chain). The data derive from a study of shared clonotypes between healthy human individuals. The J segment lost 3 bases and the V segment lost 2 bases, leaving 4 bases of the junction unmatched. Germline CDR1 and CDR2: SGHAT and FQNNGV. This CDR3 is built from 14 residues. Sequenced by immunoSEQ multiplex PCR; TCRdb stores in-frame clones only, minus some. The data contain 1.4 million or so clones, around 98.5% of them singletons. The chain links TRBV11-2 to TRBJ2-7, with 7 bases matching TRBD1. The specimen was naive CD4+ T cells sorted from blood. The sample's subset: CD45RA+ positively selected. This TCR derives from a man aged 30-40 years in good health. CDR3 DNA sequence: TGTGCCAGCAGCTTAAGGACAGGAAACTACGAGCAGTACTTC. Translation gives CASSLRTGNYEQYF.